This T cell receptor beta chain was captured by sequencing in a study of T cells after yellow fever vaccination. Across the whole study: Fractions of limited cellularity were prepared by means of SMART-Seq v4 Ultra Low Input. Overall study findings and caveats: Peaking faster, on day 5 versus 15, the secondary response was nonetheless weaker.

V shed 2 bases and J 7 bases; nucleotides not matched to a gene: 3. Germline lookup yields CDR1 SGHVS and CDR2 FNYEAQ. This CDR3 is 14 amino acids long. Template switching by 5'RACE produced TCR cDNA, adding a universal primer site and UMIs. TCRdb fed the 5' RACE reads into MiXCR, producing one record per CDR3 protein. The sample gives some 670,000 distinct CDR3 sequences, approximately 13% of which show up once; about 15% is in the top ten. Of note for this clonotype: The antigen is unknown.

The source is a man aged 25-45 years who received the YFV17D yellow fever vaccine. The rearrangement uses TRBV7-6 and TRBJ2-2; 8 nucleotides agree with TRBD2. Sequenced here: PBMCs, sampled on the day of the yellow fever booster vaccination. In nucleotides, the CDR3 is TGTGCCAGCAGCTTAAATAGCGGGAACGGGGAGCTGTTTTTT. It specifies CASSLNSGNGELFF.